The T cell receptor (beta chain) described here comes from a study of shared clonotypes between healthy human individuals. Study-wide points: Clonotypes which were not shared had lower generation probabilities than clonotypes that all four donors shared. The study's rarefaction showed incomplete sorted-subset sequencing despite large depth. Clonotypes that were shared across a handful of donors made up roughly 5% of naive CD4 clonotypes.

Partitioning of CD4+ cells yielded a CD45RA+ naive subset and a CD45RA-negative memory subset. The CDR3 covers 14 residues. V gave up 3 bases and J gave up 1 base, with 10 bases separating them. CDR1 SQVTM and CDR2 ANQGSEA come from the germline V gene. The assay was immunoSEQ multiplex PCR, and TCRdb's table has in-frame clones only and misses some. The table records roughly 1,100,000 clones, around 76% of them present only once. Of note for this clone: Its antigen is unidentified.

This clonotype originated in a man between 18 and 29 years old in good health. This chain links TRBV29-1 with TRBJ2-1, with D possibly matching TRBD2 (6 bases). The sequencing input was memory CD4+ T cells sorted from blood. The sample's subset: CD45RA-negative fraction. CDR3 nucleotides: TGCAGCGTTGATTTGGGACTTTCCTACAATGAGCAGTTCTTC. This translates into CSVDLGLSYNEQFF.